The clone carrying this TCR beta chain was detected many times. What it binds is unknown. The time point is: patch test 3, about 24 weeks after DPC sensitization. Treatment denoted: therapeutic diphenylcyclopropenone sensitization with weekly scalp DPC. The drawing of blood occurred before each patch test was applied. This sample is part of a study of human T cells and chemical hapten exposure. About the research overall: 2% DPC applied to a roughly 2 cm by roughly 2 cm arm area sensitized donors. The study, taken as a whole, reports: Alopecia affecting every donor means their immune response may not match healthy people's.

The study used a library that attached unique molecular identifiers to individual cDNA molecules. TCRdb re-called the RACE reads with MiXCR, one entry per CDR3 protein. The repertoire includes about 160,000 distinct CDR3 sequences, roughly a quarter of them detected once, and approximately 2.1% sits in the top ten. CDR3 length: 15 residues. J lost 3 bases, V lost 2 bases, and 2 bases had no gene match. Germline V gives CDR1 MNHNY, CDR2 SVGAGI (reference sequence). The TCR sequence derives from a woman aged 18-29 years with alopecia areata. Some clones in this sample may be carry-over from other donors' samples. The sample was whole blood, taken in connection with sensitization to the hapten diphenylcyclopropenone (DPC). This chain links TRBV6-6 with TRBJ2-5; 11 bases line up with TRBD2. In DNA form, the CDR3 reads TGTGCCAGCAGTTACCAGACTAGCGGGGAAGAGACCCAGTACTTC. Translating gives CASSYQTSGEETQYF.